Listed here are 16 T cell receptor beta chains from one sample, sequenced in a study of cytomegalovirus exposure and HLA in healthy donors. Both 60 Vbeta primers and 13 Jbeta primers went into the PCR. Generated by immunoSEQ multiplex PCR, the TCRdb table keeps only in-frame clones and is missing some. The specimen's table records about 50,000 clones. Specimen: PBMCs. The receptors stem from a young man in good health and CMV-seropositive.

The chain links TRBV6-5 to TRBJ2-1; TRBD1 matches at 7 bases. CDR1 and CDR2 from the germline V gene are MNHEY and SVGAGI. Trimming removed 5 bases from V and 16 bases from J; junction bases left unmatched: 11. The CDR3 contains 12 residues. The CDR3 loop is CASSRDRVQSFF. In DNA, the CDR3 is TGTGCCAGCAGTCGAGACAGGGTCCAATCATTCTTC.

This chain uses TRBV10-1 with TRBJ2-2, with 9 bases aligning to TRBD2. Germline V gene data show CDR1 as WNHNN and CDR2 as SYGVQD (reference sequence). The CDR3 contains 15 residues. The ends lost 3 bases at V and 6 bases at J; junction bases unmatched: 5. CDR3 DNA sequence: TGCGCCAGCAGTGACGGCGGGAGGGCCTCCGGGGAGCTGTTTTTT. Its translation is CASSDGGRASGELFF.

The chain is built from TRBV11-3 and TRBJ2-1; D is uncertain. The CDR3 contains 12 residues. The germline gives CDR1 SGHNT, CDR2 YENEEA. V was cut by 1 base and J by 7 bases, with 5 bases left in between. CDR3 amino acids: CASSLVENEQFF. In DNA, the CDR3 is TGTGCCAGCAGCTTAGTAGAAAATGAGCAGTTCTTC.

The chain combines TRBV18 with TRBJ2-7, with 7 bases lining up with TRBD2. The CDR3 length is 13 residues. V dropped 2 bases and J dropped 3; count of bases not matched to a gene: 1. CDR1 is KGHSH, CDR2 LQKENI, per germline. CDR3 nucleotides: TGTGCCAGCTCACCAGCTAGCGGCTACGAGCAGTACTTC. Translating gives CASSPASGYEQYF.

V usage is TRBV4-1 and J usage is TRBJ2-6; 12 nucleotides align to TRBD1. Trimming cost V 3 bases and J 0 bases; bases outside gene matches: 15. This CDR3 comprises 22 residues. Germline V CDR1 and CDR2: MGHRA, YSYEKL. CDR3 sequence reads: CASSHSNRDRGLPSSGANVLTF. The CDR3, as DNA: TGCGCCAGCAGCCATTCAAACCGGGACAGGGGGCTTCCCTCCTCTGGGGCCAACGTCCTGACTTTC.

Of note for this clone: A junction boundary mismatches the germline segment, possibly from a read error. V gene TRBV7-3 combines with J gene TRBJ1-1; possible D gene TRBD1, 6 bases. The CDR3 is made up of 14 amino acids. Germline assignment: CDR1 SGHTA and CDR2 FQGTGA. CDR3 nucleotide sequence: TGTGCCAGCAGTTTAAGGCCAGGGGTCACTGAAGCTTTCTTT. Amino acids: CASSLRPGVTEAFF.

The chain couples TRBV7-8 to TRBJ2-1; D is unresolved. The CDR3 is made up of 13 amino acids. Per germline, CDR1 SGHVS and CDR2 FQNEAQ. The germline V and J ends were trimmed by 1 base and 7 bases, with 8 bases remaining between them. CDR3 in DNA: TGTGCCAGCAGCTTAGATGGCTTAAATGAGCAGTTCTTC. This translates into CASSLDGLNEQFF. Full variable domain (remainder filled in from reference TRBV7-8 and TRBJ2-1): GAGVSQSPRYKVAKRGQDVALRCDPISGHVSLFWYQQALGQGPEFLTYFQNEAQLDKSGLPSDRFFAERPEGSVSTLKIQRTQQEDSAVYLCASSLDGLNEQFFGPGTRLTVL.

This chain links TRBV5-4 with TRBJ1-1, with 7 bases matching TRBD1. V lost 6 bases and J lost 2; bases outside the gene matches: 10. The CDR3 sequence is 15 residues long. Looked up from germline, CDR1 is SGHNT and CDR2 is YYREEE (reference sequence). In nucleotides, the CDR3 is TGTGCCAGCATCAAGTCGGGACAGACTAACACTGAAGCTTTCTTT. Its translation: CASIKSGQTNTEAFF.

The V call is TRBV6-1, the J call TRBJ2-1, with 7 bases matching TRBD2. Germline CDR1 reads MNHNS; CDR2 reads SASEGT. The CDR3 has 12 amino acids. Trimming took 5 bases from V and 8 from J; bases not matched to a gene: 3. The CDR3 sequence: CASSFLADEQFF. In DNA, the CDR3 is TGTGCCAGCAGTTTTCTAGCGGATGAGCAGTTCTTC.

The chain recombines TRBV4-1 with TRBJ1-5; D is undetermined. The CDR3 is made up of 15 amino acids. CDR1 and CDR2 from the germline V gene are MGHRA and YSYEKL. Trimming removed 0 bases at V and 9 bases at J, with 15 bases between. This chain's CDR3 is CASSQEMTPLRPQHF. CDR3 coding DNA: TGCGCCAGCAGCCAAGAGATGACACCTTTACGGCCCCAGCATTTT.

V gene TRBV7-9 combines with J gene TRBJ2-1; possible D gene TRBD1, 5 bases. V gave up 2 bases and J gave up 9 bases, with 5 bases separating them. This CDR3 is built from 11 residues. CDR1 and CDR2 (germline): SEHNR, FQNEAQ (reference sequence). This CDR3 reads CASSLQGEQFF. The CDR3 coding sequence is TGTGCCAGCAGCTTACAGGGTGAGCAGTTCTTC.

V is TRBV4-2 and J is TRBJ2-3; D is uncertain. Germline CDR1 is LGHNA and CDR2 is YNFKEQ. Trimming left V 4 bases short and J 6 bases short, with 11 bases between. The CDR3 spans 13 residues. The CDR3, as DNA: TGTGCCAGCAGCCTGACTCCGGTGGATACGCAGTATTTT. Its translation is CASSLTPVDTQYF.

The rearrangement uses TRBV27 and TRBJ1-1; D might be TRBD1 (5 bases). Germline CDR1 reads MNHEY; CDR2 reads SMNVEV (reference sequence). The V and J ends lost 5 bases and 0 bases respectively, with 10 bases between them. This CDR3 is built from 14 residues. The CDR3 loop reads CASSGAGMNTEAFF. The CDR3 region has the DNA TGTGCCAGCAGTGGGGCAGGGATGAACACTGAAGCTTTCTTT.

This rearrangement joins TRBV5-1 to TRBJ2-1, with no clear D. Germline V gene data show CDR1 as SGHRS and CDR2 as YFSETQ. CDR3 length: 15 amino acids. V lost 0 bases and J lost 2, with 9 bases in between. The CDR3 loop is CASSLVQNTYNEQFF. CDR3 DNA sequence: TGCGCCAGCAGCTTGGTACAGAATACCTACAATGAGCAGTTCTTC.

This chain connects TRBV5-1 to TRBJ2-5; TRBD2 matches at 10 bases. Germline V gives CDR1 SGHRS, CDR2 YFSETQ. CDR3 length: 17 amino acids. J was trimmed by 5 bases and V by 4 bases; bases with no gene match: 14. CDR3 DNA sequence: TGCGCCAGCAGCGAGACTAGCGGGTCCCGGCGGGAGGAGACCCAGTACTTC. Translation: CASSETSGSRREETQYF.

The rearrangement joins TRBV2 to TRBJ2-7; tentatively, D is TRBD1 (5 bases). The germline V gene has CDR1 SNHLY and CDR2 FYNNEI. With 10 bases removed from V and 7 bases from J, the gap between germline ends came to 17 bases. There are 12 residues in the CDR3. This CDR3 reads CATRARVMEQYF. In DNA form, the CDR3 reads TGTGCCACCAGGGCCAGGGTAATGGAGCAGTACTTC.